This T cell receptor beta chain came from a study of blood T cell repertoires in COVID-19. The wider study: The United States, Italy and Spain provided the acute and convalescent COVID-19 samples.

Trimming took 11 bases from V and 10 from J, leaving 11 bases between them. Per the germline V gene, CDR1 is SGHVS and CDR2 is FNYEAQ. The CDR3 totals 9 residues. The protocol was immunoSEQ multiplex PCR, while the TCRdb copy is restricted to in-frame clones and leaves out a portion. The data hold 45,000 to 55,000 clones, with around 84% observed a single time. Sequencing was carried out using peripheral blood. The rearrangement joins TRBV7-6 to TRBJ1-1; D gene uncertain. The receptor was isolated from a man aged 50 to 59 with acute or convalescent COVID-19. CDR3 region: CAGTDGAFF. As DNA, the CDR3 is TGTGCCGGAACAGATGGAGCTTTCTTT.